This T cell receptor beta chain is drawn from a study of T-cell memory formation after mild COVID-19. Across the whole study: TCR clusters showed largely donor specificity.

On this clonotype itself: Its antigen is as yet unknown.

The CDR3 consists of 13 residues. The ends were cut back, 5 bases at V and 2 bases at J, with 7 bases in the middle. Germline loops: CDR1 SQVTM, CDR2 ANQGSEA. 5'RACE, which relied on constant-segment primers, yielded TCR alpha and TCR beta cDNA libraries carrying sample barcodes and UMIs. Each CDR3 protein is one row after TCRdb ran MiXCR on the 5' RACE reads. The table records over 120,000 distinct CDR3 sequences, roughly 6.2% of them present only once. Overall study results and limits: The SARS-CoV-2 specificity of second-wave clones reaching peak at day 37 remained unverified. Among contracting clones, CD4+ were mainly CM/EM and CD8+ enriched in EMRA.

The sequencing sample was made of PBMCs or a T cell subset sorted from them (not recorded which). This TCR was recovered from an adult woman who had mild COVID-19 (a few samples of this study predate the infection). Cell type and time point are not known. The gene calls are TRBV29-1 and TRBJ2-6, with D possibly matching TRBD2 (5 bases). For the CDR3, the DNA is TGCAGCGTTCTCGGGGCTGGGGCCAACGTCCTGACTTTC. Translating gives CSVLGAGANVLTF.